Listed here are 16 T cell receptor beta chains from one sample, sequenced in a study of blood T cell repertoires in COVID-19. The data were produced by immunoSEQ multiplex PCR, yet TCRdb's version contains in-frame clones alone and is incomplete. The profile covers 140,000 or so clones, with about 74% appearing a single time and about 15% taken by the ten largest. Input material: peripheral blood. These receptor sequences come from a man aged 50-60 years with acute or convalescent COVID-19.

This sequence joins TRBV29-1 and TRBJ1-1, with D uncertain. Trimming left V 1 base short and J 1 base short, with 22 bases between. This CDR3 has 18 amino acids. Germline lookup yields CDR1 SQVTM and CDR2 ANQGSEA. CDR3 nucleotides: TGCAGCGTTGAAGGGGTTTTAAGTAGTGGTCGCGGGAACACTGAAGCTTTCTTT. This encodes CSVEGVLSSGRGNTEAFF.

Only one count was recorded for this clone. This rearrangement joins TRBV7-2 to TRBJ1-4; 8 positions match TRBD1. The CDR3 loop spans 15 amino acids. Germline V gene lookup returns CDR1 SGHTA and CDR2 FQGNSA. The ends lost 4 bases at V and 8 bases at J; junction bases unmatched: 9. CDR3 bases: TGTGCCAGCAGCTCACCGACAGGGGTCTACGAAAAACTGTTTTTT. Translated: CASSSPTGVYEKLFF.

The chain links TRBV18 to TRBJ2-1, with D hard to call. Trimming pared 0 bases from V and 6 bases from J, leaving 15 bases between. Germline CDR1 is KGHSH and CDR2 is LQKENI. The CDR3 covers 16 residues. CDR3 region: CASSPPAAGERNEQFF. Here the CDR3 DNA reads TGTGCCAGCTCACCACCCGCAGCCGGAGAGCGCAATGAGCAGTTCTTC.

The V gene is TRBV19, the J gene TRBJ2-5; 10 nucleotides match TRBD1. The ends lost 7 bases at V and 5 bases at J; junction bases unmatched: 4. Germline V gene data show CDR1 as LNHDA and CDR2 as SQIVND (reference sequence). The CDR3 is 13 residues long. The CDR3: CASKDRGIETQYF. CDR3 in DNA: TGTGCCAGTAAGGACAGGGGGATCGAGACCCAGTACTTC.

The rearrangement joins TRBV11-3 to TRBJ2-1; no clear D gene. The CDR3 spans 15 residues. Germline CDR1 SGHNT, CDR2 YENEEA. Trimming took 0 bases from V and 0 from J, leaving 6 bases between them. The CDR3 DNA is TGTGCCAGCAGCTTAGACACTCACTCCTACAATGAGCAGTTCTTC. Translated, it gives CASSLDTHSYNEQFF.

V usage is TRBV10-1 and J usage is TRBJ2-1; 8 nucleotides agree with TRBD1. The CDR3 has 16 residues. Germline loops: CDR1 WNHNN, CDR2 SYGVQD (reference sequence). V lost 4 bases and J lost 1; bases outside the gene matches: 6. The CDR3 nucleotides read TGCGCCAGCAGTGGAACTGGACAGGGATCCTACAATGAGCAGTTCTTC. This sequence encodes CASSGTGQGSYNEQFF.

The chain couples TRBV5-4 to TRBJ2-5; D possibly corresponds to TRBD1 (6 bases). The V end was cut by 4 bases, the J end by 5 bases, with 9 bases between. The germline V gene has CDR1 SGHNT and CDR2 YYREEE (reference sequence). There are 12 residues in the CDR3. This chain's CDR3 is CASSTTGETQYF. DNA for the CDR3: TGTGCCAGCAGCACAACAGGGGAGACCCAGTACTTC.

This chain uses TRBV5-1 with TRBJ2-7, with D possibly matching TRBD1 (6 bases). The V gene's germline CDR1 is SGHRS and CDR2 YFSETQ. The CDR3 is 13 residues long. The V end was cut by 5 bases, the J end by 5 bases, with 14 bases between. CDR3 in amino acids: CASSSLQGNEQYF. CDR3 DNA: TGCGCCAGCAGTTCACTCCAGGGGAACGAGCAGTACTTC.

CDR3 residues: CASKSGGGGQPQHF. CDR3 in DNA: TGTGCCAGCAAATCTGGGGGGGGCGGTCAGCCCCAGCATTTT. This chain uses TRBV28 with TRBJ1-5, with D possibly TRBD1 on 6 matching bases. Germline-derived CDR1 and CDR2 are MDHEN and SYDVKM. The CDR3 length is 14 residues. The germline V and J ends were trimmed by 7 bases and 6 bases, with 16 bases remaining between them.

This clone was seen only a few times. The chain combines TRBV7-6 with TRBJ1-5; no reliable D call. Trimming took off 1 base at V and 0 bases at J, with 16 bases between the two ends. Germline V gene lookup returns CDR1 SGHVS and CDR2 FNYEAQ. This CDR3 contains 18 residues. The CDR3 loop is CASSLGINPGYSNQPQHF. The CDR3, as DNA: TGTGCCAGCAGCTTAGGTATCAACCCCGGTTATAGCAATCAGCCCCAGCATTTT.

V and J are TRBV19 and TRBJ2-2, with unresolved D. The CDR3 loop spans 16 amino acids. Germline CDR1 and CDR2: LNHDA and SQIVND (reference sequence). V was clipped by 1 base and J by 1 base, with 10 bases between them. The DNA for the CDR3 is TGTGCCAGTAGTATAGGGAGTCCGGGGAACACCGGGGAGCTGTTTTTT. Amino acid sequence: CASSIGSPGNTGELFF.

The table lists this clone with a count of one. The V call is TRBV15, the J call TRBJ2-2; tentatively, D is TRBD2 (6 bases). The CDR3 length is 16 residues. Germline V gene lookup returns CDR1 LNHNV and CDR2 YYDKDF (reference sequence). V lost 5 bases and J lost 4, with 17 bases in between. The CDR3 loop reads CATSPYGGGGTGELFF. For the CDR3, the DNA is TGTGCCACCAGCCCCTATGGGGGAGGTGGCACCGGGGAGCTGTTTTTT.

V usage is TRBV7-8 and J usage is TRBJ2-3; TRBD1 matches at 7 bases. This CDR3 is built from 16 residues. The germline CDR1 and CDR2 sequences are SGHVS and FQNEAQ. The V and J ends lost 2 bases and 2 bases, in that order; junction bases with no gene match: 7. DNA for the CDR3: TGTGCCAGCAGCTTAAAGTGGGGACAGCCCACAGATACGCAGTATTTT. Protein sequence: CASSLKWGQPTDTQYF.

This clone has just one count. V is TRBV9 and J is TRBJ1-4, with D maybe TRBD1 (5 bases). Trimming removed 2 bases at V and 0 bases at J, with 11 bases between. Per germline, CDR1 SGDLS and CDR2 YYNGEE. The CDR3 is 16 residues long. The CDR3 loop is CASSVTATATNEKLFF. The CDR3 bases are TGTGCCAGCAGCGTTACAGCGACAGCAACTAATGAAAAACTGTTTTTT.

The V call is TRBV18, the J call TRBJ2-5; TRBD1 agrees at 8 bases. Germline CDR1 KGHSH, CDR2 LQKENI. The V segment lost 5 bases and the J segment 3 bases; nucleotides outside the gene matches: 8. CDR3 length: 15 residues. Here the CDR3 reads CASSKETGEKETQYF. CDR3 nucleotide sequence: TGTGCCAGCTCAAAAGAGACAGGGGAGAAAGAGACCCAGTACTTC.

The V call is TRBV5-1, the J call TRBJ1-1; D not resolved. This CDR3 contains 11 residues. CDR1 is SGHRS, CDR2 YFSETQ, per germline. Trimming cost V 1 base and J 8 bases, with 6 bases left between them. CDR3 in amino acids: CASSLNKEAFF. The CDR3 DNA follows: TGCGCCAGCAGCTTGAACAAGGAAGCTTTCTTT.